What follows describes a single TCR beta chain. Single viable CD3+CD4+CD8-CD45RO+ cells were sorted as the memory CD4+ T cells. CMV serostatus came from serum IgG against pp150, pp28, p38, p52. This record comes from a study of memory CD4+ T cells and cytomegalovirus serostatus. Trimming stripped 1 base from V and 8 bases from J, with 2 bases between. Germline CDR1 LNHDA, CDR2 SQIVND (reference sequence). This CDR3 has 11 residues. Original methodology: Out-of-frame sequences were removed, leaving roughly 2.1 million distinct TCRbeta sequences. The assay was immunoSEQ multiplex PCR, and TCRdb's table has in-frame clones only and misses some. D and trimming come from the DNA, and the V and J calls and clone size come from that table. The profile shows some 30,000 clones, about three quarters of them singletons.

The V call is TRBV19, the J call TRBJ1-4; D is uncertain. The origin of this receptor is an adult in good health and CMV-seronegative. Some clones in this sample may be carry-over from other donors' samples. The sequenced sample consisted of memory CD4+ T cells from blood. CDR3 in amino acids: CASSIGEKLFF. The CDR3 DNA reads TGTGCCAGTAGTATAGGGGAAAAACTGTTTTTT. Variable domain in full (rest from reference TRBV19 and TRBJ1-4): DGGITQSPKYLFRKEGQNVTLSCEQNLNHDAMYWYRQDPGQGLRLIYYSQIVNDFQKGDIAEGYSVSREKKESFPLTVTSAQKNPTAFYLCASSIGEKLFFGSGTQLSVL.